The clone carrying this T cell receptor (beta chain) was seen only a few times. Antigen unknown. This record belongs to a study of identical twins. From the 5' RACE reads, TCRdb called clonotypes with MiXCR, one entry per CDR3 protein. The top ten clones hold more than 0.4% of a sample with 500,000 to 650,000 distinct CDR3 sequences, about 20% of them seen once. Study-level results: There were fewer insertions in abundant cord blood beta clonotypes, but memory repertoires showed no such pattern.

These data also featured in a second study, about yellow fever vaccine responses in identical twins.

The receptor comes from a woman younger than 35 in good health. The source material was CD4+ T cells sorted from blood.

The CDR3 region has the DNA TGTGCCAGCAGCCCCTATGGGGCGGAGCAGTTCTTC. Amino acid sequence: CASSPYGAEQFF. The rearrangement joins TRBV7-9 to TRBJ2-1, with a tentative D call TRBD1 (5 bases). V lost 5 bases and J lost 10, with 12 bases in between. Germline V gene lookup returns CDR1 SEHNR and CDR2 FQNEAQ (reference sequence). This CDR3 region has 12 residues.